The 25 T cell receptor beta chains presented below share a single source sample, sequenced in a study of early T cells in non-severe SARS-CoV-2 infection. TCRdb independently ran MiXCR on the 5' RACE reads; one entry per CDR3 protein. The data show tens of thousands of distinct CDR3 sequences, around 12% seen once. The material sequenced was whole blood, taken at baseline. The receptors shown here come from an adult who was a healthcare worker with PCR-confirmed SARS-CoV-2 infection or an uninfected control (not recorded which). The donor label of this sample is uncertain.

The CDR3, as DNA: TGTGCCTGGAGTGTACAGTCGAGATCCGGCCCGCAGTATTTT. Its protein is CAWSVQSRSGPQYF. The chain couples TRBV30 to TRBJ2-3; D not certain. Germline lookup yields CDR1 GTSNPN and CDR2 SVGIG (reference sequence). Between the trimmed V and J ends, which lost 0 bases and 10 bases, there was a span of 17 bases. The CDR3 spans 14 residues.

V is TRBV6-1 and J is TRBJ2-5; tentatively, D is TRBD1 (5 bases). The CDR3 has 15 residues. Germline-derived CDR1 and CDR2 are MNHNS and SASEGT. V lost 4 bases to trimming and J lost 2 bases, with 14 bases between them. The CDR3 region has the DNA TGTGCCAGCAGTGCGCCTCCGCAGGGACAAGAGACCCAGTACTTC. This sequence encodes CASSAPPQGQETQYF.

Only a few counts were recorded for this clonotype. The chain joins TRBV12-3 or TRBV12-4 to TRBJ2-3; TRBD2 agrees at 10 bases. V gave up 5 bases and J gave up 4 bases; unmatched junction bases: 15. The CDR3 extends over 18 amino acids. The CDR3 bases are TGTGCCAGCAGTGAAGCGGGGGGGACCCCTGACTTCTCAGATACGCAGTATTTT. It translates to CASSEAGGTPDFSDTQYF.

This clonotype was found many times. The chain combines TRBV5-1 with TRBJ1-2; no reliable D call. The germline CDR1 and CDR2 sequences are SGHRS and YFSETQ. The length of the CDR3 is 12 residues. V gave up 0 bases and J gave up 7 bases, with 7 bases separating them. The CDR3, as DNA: TGCGCCAGCAGCTTGGAGGGAGGTGGCTACACCTTC. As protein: CASSLEGGGYTF.

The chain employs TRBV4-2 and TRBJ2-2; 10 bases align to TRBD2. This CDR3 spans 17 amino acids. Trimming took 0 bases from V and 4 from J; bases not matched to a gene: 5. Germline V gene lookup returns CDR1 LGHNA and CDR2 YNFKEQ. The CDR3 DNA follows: TGTGCCAGCAGCCAAGAACAACTAGCGGGGAGCACCGGGGAGCTGTTTTTT. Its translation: CASSQEQLAGSTGELFF.

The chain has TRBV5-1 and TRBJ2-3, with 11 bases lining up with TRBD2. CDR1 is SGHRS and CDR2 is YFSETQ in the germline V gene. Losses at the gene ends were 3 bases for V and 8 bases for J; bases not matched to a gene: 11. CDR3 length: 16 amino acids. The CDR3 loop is CASSSNSGGAKITQYF. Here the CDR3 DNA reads TGCGCCAGCAGCTCTAATAGCGGGGGGGCCAAAATTACGCAGTATTTT.

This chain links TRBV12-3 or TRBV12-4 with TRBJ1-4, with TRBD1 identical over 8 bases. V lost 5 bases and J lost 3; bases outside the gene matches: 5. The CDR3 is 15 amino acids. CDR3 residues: CASSPRQGSNEKLFF. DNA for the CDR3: TGTGCCAGCAGTCCAAGACAGGGGTCTAATGAAAAACTGTTTTTT.

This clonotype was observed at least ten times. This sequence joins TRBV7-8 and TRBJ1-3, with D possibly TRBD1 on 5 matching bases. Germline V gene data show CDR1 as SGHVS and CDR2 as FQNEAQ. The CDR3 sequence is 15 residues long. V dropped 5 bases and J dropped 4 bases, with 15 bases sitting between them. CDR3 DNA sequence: TGTGCCAGCAGCCCAACTTCAGGGTTAGGAAACACCATATATTTT. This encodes CASSPTSGLGNTIYF.

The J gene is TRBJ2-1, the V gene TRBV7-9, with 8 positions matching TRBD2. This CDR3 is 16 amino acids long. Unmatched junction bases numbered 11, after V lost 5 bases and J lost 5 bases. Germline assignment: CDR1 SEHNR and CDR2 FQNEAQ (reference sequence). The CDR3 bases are TGTGCCAGCAGCCACGTAAACACGGGAGGGAACAATGAGCAGTTCTTC. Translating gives CASSHVNTGGNNEQFF.

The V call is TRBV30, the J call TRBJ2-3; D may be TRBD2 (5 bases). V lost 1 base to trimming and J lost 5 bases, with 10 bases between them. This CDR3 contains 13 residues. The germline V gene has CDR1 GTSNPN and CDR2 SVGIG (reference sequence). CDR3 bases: TGTGCCTGGAGTGCAACAGAGGGAGATACGCAGTATTTT. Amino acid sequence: CAWSATEGDTQYF.

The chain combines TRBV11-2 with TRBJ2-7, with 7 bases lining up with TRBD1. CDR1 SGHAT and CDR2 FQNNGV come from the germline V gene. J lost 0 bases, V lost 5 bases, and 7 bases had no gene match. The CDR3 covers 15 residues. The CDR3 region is CASSPRQGSSYEQYV. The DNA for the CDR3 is TGTGCCAGCAGCCCGAGACAGGGATCCTCCTACGAGCAGTACGTC.

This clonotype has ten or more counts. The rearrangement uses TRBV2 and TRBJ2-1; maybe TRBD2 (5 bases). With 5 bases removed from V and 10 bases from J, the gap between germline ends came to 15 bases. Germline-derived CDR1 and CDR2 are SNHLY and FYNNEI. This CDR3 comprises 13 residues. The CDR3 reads CASSQQLAPEQFF. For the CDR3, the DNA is TGTGCCAGCAGTCAACAGCTAGCACCCGAGCAGTTCTTC. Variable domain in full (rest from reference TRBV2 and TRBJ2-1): EPEVTQTPSHQVTQMGQEVILRCVPISNHLYFYWYRQILGQKVEFLVSFYNNEISEKSEIFDDQFSVERPDGSNFTLKIRSTKLEDSAMYFCASSQQLAPEQFFGPGTRLTVL.

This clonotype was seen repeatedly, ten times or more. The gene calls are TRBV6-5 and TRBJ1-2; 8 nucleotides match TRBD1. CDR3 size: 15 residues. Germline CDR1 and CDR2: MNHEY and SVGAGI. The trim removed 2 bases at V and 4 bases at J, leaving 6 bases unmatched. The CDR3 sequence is CASSYENRGTYGYTF. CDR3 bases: TGTGCCAGCAGTTACGAGAACAGGGGGACCTATGGCTACACCTTC.

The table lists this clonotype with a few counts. Here the CDR3 reads CASSVAMRGGRSTDTQYF. The CDR3 coding sequence is TGTGCCAGCAGCGTAGCTATGAGGGGGGGCCGGAGCACAGATACGCAGTATTTT. V is TRBV9 and J is TRBJ2-3; D is possibly TRBD2 (7 bases). Trimming left V 0 bases short and J 0 bases short, with 17 bases between. Germline V gene lookup returns CDR1 SGDLS and CDR2 YYNGEE. CDR3 length equals 18 residues.

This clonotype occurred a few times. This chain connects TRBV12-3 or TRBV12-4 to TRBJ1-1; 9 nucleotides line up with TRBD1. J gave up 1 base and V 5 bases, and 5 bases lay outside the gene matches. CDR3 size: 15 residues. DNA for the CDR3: TGTGCCAGCAGTCCCTCGGGACAGGGGAACACTGAAGCTTTCTTT. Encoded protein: CASSPSGQGNTEAFF.

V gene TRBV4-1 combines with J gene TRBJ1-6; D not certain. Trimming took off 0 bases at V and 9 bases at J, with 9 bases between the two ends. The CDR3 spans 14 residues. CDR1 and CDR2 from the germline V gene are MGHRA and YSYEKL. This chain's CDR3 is CASSQDGNISPLHF. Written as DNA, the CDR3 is TGCGCCAGCAGCCAAGATGGGAATATTTCACCCCTCCACTTT.

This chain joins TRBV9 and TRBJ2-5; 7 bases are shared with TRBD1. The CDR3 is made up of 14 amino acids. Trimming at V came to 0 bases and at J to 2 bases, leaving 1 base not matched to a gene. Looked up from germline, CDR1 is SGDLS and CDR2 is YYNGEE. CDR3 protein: CASSVGTGQETQYF. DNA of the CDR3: TGTGCCAGCAGCGTAGGGACAGGACAAGAGACCCAGTACTTC. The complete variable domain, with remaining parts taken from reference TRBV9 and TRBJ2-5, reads DSGVTQTPKHLITATGQRVTLRCSPRSGDLSVYWYQQSLDQGLQFLIQYYNGEERAKGNILERFSAQQFPDLHSELNLSSLELGDSALYFCASSVGTGQETQYFGPGTRLLVL.

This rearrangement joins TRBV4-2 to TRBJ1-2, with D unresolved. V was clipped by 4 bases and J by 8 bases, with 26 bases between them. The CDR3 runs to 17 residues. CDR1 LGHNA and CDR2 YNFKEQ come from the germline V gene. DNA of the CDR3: TGTGCCAGCAGCCGATCGGAGGTTGAGGGAGAAGCACGGGGCTACACCTTC. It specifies CASSRSEVEGEARGYTF.

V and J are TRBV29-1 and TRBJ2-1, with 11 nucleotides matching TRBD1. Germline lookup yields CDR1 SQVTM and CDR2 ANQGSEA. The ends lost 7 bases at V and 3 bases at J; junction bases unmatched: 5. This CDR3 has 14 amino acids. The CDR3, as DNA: TGCAGCGGTACCGGGACAGGGGGCTACAATGAGCAGTTCTTC. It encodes CSGTGTGGYNEQFF.

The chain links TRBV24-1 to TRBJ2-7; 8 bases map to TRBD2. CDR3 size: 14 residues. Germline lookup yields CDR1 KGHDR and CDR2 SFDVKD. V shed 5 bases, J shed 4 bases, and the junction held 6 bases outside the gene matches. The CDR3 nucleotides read TGTGCCACCAGTGTCCCGGGGGGGATTTACGAGCAGTACGTC. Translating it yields CATSVPGGIYEQYV.

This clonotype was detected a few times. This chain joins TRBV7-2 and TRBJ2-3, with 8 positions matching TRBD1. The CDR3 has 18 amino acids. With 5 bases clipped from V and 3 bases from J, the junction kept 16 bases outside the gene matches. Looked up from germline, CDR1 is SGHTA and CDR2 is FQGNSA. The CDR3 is CASSLDLPAGGETDTQYF. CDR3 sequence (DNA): TGTGCCAGCAGCCTAGACCTCCCGGCAGGGGGCGAAACAGATACGCAGTATTTT.

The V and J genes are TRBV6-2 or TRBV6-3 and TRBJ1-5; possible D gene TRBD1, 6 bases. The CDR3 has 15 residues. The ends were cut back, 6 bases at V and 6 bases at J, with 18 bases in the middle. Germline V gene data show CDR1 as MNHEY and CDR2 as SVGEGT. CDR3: CASSQWRGGGQPQHF. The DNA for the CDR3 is TGTGCCAGCAGCCAATGGAGGGGAGGGGGTCAGCCCCAGCATTTT.

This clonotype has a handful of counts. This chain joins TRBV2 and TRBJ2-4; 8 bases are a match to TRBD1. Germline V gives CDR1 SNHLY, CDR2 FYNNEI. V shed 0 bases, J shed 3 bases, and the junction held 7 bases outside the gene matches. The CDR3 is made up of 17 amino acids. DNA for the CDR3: TGTGCCAGCAGTGAAGCTGGACAGGGATTCGACAAAAACATTCAGTACTTC. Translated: CASSEAGQGFDKNIQYF.

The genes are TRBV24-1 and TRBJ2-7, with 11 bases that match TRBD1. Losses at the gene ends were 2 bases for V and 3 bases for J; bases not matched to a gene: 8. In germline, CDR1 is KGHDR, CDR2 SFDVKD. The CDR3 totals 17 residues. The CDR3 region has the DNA TGTGCCACCAGTGATTCACGACGGGACAGGGGGGGCTACGAGCAGTACGTC. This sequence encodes CATSDSRRDRGGYEQYV.

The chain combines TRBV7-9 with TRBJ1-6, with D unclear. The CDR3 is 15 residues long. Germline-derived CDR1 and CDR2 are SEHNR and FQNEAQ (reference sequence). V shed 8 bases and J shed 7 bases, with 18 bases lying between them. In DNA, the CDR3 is TGTGCCAGCGCGGTGCTCCTGGGCGGCAATTCACCCCTCCACTTT. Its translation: CASAVLLGGNSPLHF.